Listed here are 29 T cell receptor beta chains from one sample, sequenced in a study of blood T cells in healthy people across ages. For the second PCR, which ran for roughly 7 to 11 cycles, a sample-barcoded 5' primer and a J-beta primer mix were used. TCRdb reanalysed the 5' RACE reads using MiXCR and keeps one entry per CDR3 protein. The sample has approximately 830,000 distinct CDR3 sequences; under 80% are singletons. Material for sequencing was blood. Receptors were obtained from a man aged 25-40 years in good health.

The chain is built from TRBV6-1 and TRBJ2-1; 13 bases are a match to TRBD2. J lost 4 bases, V lost 3 bases, and 3 bases had no gene match. Per germline, CDR1 MNHNS and CDR2 SASEGT. CDR3 length equals 16 residues. The CDR3 bases are TGTGCCAGCAGTGACCCGGGACTAGCGGGATACAATGAGCAGTTCTTC. Residues: CASSDPGLAGYNEQFF.

The chain recombines TRBV28 with TRBJ1-5; the D is unclear. Germline V lookup: CDR1 MDHEN, CDR2 SYDVKM. The CDR3 consists of 15 residues. V was clipped by 6 bases and J by 0 bases, with 12 bases between them. The CDR3 coding sequence is TGTGCCAGCAGGCAAGGAGGTTATAGCAATCAGCCCCAGCATTTT. Translated: CASRQGGYSNQPQHF.

V usage is TRBV3-1 and J usage is TRBJ2-7, with D hard to call. This CDR3 is built from 16 residues. Trimming removed 0 bases from V and 1 base from J, with 13 bases in between. Germline loops: CDR1 LGHDT, CDR2 YNNKEL (reference sequence). CDR3: CASSQDLQPLSYEQYF. For the CDR3, the DNA is TGTGCCAGCAGCCAAGATTTGCAGCCACTATCCTACGAGCAGTACTTC.

The genes are TRBV7-8 and TRBJ1-4, with a possible D match to TRBD1 (6 bases). The germline V gene has CDR1 SGHVS and CDR2 FQNEAQ. The V end lost 5 bases, the J end lost 10 bases, and 11 bases lay between the germline ends. The CDR3 totals 12 residues. CDR3 nucleotide sequence: TGTGCCAGCAGCAAGGACAGAGTAAAACTGTTTTTT. Residues: CASSKDRVKLFF.

The V gene is TRBV10-3, the J gene TRBJ1-3; possible D gene TRBD1, 5 bases. CDR1 and CDR2 (germline): ENHRY, SYGVKD. Between the trimmed V and J ends, which lost 7 bases and 4 bases, there was a span of 14 bases. The CDR3 is made up of 14 amino acids. The CDR3 DNA reads as TGTGCCATCAACCCGGGACCAGGGGGAAACACCATATATTTT. This codes for CAINPGPGGNTIYF.

This clonotype came up a few times. This chain links TRBV27 with TRBJ2-7, with TRBD2 matching 7 bases. Looked up from germline, CDR1 is MNHEY and CDR2 is SMNVEV (reference sequence). V gave up 2 bases and J gave up 7 bases; unmatched junction bases: 8. CDR3 length: 14 amino acids. The CDR3 coding sequence is TGTGCCAGCAGTTTACTAGGGAGGGCCGCTGAGCAGTACTTC. Encoded protein: CASSLLGRAAEQYF.

The chain employs TRBV21-1 and TRBJ2-5. TRBV21-1 counts as a pseudogene. The CDR3 contains 15 residues. This chain's CDR3 is CASSKGQVVQETQYF. CDR3 DNA: TGTGCCAGCAGCAAAGGTCAGGTGGTGCAAGAGACCCAGTACTTC.

The chain carries TRBV3-1 and TRBJ2-1; D may be TRBD1 (6 bases). Trimming removed 0 bases from V and 10 bases from J, with 13 bases in between. The CDR3 totals 14 residues. Per the germline V gene, CDR1 is LGHDT and CDR2 is YNNKEL (reference sequence). In DNA, the CDR3 is TGTGCCAGCAGCCAAGACAGACAGGTCGTCGAGCAGTTCTTC. Its protein product is CASSQDRQVVEQFF.

This rearrangement joins TRBV20-1 to TRBJ2-5; unclear D gene. This CDR3 is 13 amino acids long. Germline assignment: CDR1 DFQATT and CDR2 SNEGSKA (reference sequence). The ends were cut back, 1 base at V and 3 bases at J, with 9 bases in the middle. The CDR3 DNA sequence: TGCAGTGCTAGAGGGGTGCTTGAAGAGACCCAGTACTTC. This translates into CSARGVLEETQYF.

This clonotype was counted between two and nine times. This chain links TRBV6-1 with TRBJ2-5; no firm D call. This CDR3 has 14 residues. Germline lookup yields CDR1 MNHNS and CDR2 SASEGT. Trimming stripped 1 base from V and 1 base from J, with 7 bases between. The CDR3 loop is CASSEVGSQETQYF. As DNA, the CDR3 is TGTGCCAGCAGTGAAGTCGGCTCCCAAGAGACCCAGTACTTC.

This CDR3 reads CASSDRTGTDTQYF. The CDR3, as DNA: TGTGCCAGCAGTGATAGGACAGGCACAGATACGCAGTATTTT. V is TRBV6-2 or TRBV6-3 and J is TRBJ2-3, with a possible D match to TRBD1 (6 bases). Looked up from germline, CDR1 is MNHEY and CDR2 is SVGEGT. This CDR3 is built from 14 residues. Trimming removed 5 bases at V and 1 base at J, with 10 bases between.

The V call is TRBV3-1, the J call TRBJ2-1; 9 bases are shared with TRBD1. The germline CDR1 and CDR2 sequences are LGHDT and YNNKEL (reference sequence). The CDR3 extends over 15 amino acids. V shed 3 bases, J shed 5 bases, and the junction held 5 bases outside the gene matches. The CDR3 DNA reads as TGTGCCAGCAGCCACCGGGACAGGGACGACAATGAGCAGTTCTTC. This gives the protein CASSHRDRDDNEQFF.

CDR3 sequence: CASTTSGGSSYEQYF. CDR3 coding DNA: TGTGCCAGCACCACTAGCGGGGGGAGCTCCTACGAGCAGTACTTC. The chain has TRBV6-5 and TRBJ2-7; TRBD2 aligns across 12 bases. Germline assignment: CDR1 MNHEY and CDR2 SVGAGI. CDR3 length equals 15 residues. V lost 7 bases and J lost 0; bases outside the gene matches: 4.

The chain employs TRBV30 and TRBJ2-1; D perhaps matches TRBD1 (6 bases). The CDR3 has 14 amino acids. Trimming removed 4 bases at V and 6 bases at J, with 16 bases between. From germline, CDR1 is GTSNPN and CDR2 SVGIG (reference sequence). The CDR3 DNA sequence: TGTGCCTGGAAACACAGGGCCAGGGTCAATGAGCAGTTCTTC. Its protein is CAWKHRARVNEQFF.

In its sample, this clonotype was seen a few times. This rearrangement joins TRBV29-1 to TRBJ2-2; no firm D call. The germline V gene has CDR1 SQVTM and CDR2 ANQGSEA. Trimming took off 3 bases at V and 3 bases at J, with 5 bases between the two ends. CDR3 length: 12 amino acids. The DNA of the CDR3 is TGCAGCGTTGACTACGACACCGGGGAGCTGTTTTTT. Amino acid sequence: CSVDYDTGELFF.

The rearrangement uses TRBV27 and TRBJ2-7, with 7 bases aligning to TRBD1. Looked up from germline, CDR1 is MNHEY and CDR2 is SMNVEV (reference sequence). With 5 bases clipped from V and 2 bases from J, the junction kept 6 bases outside the gene matches. The CDR3 contains 14 residues. The CDR3 nucleotides are TGTGCCAGCAGTAGCTACAGGGGACCCTACGAGCAGTACTTC. Amino acids: CASSSYRGPYEQYF.

This clonotype turned up a few times. The chain is built from TRBV24-1 and TRBJ2-6, with D maybe TRBD1 (6 bases). This CDR3 is built from 17 residues. Germline CDR1 KGHDR, CDR2 SFDVKD. The ends were cut back, 4 bases at V and 4 bases at J, with 16 bases in the middle. The CDR3 region has the DNA TGTGCCACCAGTGACAGGGGAAAGGGATCCGGGGCCAACGTCCTGACTTTC. It yields the protein CATSDRGKGSGANVLTF.

The sample holds a few counts of this clonotype. The J gene is TRBJ1-2, the V gene TRBV4-3; D not resolved. Germline loops: CDR1 LGHNA, CDR2 YSLEER. The V end was cut by 0 bases, the J end by 8 bases, with 10 bases between. This CDR3 region has 13 residues. CDR3 sequence reads: CASSQDRTGGYTF. The CDR3 nucleotides read TGCGCCAGCAGCCAAGATCGGACGGGAGGCTACACCTTC.

The genes are TRBV20-1 and TRBJ2-3, with 8 nucleotides matching TRBD2. The CDR3 runs to 15 residues. Per the germline V gene, CDR1 is DFQATT and CDR2 is SNEGSKA (reference sequence). V was pared by 6 bases and J by 4 bases, with 12 bases of the junction left unmatched. CDR3 nucleotides: TGCAGTGCCCCCGGTCGGGGGGGGGCCGCAGATACGCAGTATTTT. Translation gives CSAPGRGGAADTQYF.

V and J are TRBV10-3 and TRBJ2-7; 7 nucleotides agree with TRBD2. From germline, CDR1 is ENHRY and CDR2 SYGVKD. The CDR3 is made up of 12 amino acids. Germline trimming cut 11 bases from V and 3 bases from J; bases unmatched to any gene: 7. CDR3: CASKERGYEQYF. DNA for the CDR3: TGTGCCTCCAAGGAGCGGGGCTACGAGCAGTACTTC.

The gene calls are TRBV6-1 and TRBJ2-1; D gene unclear. The J call may be in error: the DNA end matches TRBJ2-7 better. The CDR3 covers 15 residues. Germline CDR1 and CDR2: MNHNS and SASEGT. The CDR3 DNA is TGTGCCAGCAGTGAAGCTACGGCCTATGACAATGAGCAGTACTTC. Encoded protein: CASSEATAYDNEQYF.

The J gene is TRBJ2-5, the V gene TRBV10-3; TRBD2 aligns across 12 bases. J gave up 2 bases and V 6 bases, and 4 bases lay outside the gene matches. CDR3 length: 15 amino acids. Germline V gene lookup returns CDR1 ENHRY and CDR2 SYGVKD. This CDR3 reads CAIRGGLAGQETQYF. CDR3 nucleotide sequence: TGTGCCATCAGGGGAGGACTAGCGGGGCAAGAGACCCAGTACTTC.

The chain couples TRBV20-1 to TRBJ1-6, with D perhaps matching TRBD1 (5 bases). V lost 3 bases, J lost 4 bases, and 16 bases lay in between. Germline V gene lookup returns CDR1 DFQATT and CDR2 SNEGSKA (reference sequence). The CDR3 extends over 16 amino acids. Here the CDR3 DNA reads TGCAGTGCTAGGGTCCTCGGGGGACCGTATAATTCACCCCTCCACTTT. This sequence encodes CSARVLGGPYNSPLHF.

The J gene is TRBJ2-2, the V gene TRBV10-3, with TRBD2 identical over 10 bases. There are 18 residues in the CDR3. Germline V gene data show CDR1 as ENHRY and CDR2 as SYGVKD. V was clipped by 10 bases and J by 4 bases; unmatched bases: 18. In DNA, the CDR3 is TGTGCCACCCATGAATTCAGCGGGGGGGCGCACGGCACCGGGGAGCTGTTTTTT. As protein: CATHEFSGGAHGTGELFF.

This sequence joins TRBV7-3 and TRBJ1-2; 7 bases are shared with TRBD1. After removal of 5 bases from V and 4 bases from J, the junction contained 4 bases not matched to a gene. The CDR3 consists of 13 residues. In germline, CDR1 is SGHTA, CDR2 FQGTGA. The CDR3 sequence: CASSDNRGYGYTF. In DNA, the CDR3 is TGTGCCAGCAGCGACAACAGGGGCTATGGCTACACCTTC.

The chain couples TRBV9 to TRBJ2-4; 8 bases agree with TRBD1. The J call is in doubt because the DNA end fits TRBJ2-7 better. CDR1 is SGDLS and CDR2 is YYNGEE in the germline V gene. This CDR3 comprises 16 residues. The CDR3 region has the DNA TGTGCCAGCAGCGTGGGAACCGGGACAGGCGTGTACGAGCAGTACTTC. Protein: CASSVGTGTGVYEQYF.

J is TRBJ2-5 and V is TRBV20-1; tentatively, D is TRBD1 (5 bases). The germline V gene has CDR1 DFQATT and CDR2 SNEGSKA (reference sequence). V lost 4 bases, J lost 1 base, and 10 bases lay in between. This CDR3 region has 13 residues. The CDR3 region has the DNA TGCAGTGCTATAGGGGCCTCCCAAGAGACCCAGTACTTC. It encodes CSAIGASQETQYF.

The rearrangement uses TRBV27 and TRBJ2-7; 7 positions match TRBD1. Germline V lookup: CDR1 MNHEY, CDR2 SMNVEV (reference sequence). The CDR3 consists of 15 residues. The V segment lost 5 bases and the J segment 2 bases; nucleotides outside the gene matches: 9. The CDR3 region is CASSKSRDRAYEQYF. The DNA for the CDR3 is TGTGCCAGCAGTAAGTCCCGGGACAGAGCCTACGAGCAGTACTTC.

This chain uses TRBV2 with TRBJ2-7; 8 nucleotides align to TRBD2. TRBJ2-5 explains the end of the DNA better; the J call may be wrong. Germline V gene lookup returns CDR1 SNHLY and CDR2 FYNNEI. The CDR3 runs to 13 residues. The CDR3 nucleotides read TGTGCCAGCGCGCGGGGGGAGCGGGAGACCCAGTACTTC. This translates into CASARGERETQYF.